This T cell receptor (beta chain) was sequenced for a study of CD8 T cells in ankylosing spondylitis. Study-wide findings and caveats: Within matched ankylosing spondylitis synovial fluid, disease-linked clones were reportedly significantly enriched. About 8 highly homologous variants made up a TCR beta motif, and this motif appeared characteristic of ankylosing spondylitis blood.

Quantitative 5'-RACE with molecular barcodes generated TCR beta libraries. TCRdb redid the calling of the 5' RACE reads with MiXCR, one entry per CDR3 protein. The repertoire holds 35,000 to 45,000 distinct CDR3 sequences, with 11% as singletons. The V gene's germline CDR1 is MNHNS and CDR2 SASEGT. The CDR3 is 15 amino acids. This clonotype was picked up a small number of times. What it binds is unknown. A junction end diverges from the germline sequence, so it may reflect a read error. J is TRBJ2-6 and V is TRBV6-1; D perhaps matches TRBD2 (6 bases). Sequenced sample: blood, either unsorted or a sorted T cell fraction (not recorded which). The sequence came from a male donor with ankylosing spondylitis or in good health (not recorded which). CDR3 loop: CATSRDSIGANVLTF. The CDR3 coding sequence is TGTGCCACCAGTAGGGACTCGATCGGGGCCAACGTCCTGACTTTC.